A selection of T cell receptor beta chains follows, all from one sample in a study of technical replicates of blood from several donors. The data were produced by immunoSEQ multiplex PCR, yet TCRdb's version contains in-frame clones alone and is incomplete. The data contain about 14,000 clones, 60% to 80% of them singletons. The specimen was PBMCs. These receptors were obtained from a human donor in good health. Both conserved end residues are part of each CDR3. Each record gives: CDR3 length, J gene, clone size, D gene, V gene, CDR3 DNA, CDR3 protein. D genes are given only for firm matches. Clone size is given for some rows only: seen once, a few or many times, or a class if the clone is expanded.

12	TRBJ1-2	once	-	TRBV30	TGTGCCTGGAGTTTAACGCCGCGAAACTACACCTTC	CAWSLTPRNYTF
13	TRBJ2-3	few	-	TRBV6-4	TGTGCCAGCAGTAGCGGGAGCACAGATACGCAGTATTTT	CASSSGSTDTQYF
12	TRBJ2-1	-	-	TRBV29-1	TGCAGCGTTGAACCCCGCCTAAATGAGCAGTTCTTC	CSVEPRLNEQFF
15	TRBJ1-2	-	-	TRBV27	TGTGCCAGCAGGGTAACAGGGAACGCTAACTATGGCTACACCTTC	CASRVTGNANYGYTF
16	TRBJ1-4	-	TRBD1	TRBV5-1	TGCGCCAGCAGCACCGGGACAGCCGCAACTAATGAAAAACTGTTTTTT	CASSTGTAATNEKLFF
15	TRBJ2-7	few	TRBD2	TRBV27	TGTGCCAGCAGCCCGGGACTACCGAGCTCCTACGAGCAGTACTTC	CASSPGLPSSYEQYF
15	TRBJ1-5	few	TRBD1	TRBV6-1	TGTGCCAGCAGGAGACAGGGGCAGGGCAATCAGCCCCAGCATTTT	CASRRQGQGNQPQHF
11	TRBJ2-7	-	TRBD1	TRBV30	TGTGCCACGGACAGGGGGTACGAGCAGTACTTC	CATDRGYEQYF
15	TRBJ2-2	-	TRBD1	TRBV6-5	TGTGCCAGCAGTTCAGGGGGCGCGGGCACCGGGGAGCTGTTTTTT	CASSSGGAGTGELFF
15	TRBJ1-5	few	TRBD1	TRBV2	TGTGCCAGCAGGGGCTCAGGGGGTCGTAATCAGCCCCAGCATTTT	CASRGSGGRNQPQHF
16	TRBJ1-2	-	TRBD1	TRBV28	TGTGCCAGCAGTTTACCCGGGACAGGACTTTCCTATGGCTACACCTTC	CASSLPGTGLSYGYTF
14	TRBJ1-2	-	TRBD1	TRBV15	TGTGCCACCAGCAGAGATAAACAGGGGAGCGGCTACACCTTC	CATSRDKQGSGYTF
17	TRBJ2-1	-	TRBD2	TRBV2	TGTGCCAGCATCTCTCCGGCGGGAGGGGGGGACACGAATGAGCAGTTCTTC	CASISPAGGGDTNEQFF
16	TRBJ2-1	-	TRBD2	TRBV5-1	TGCGCCAGCAGCCGGGCGGGGGAGACCTCCTACAATGAGCAGTTCTTC	CASSRAGETSYNEQFF
14	TRBJ2-5	-	-	TRBV5-4	TGTGCCAGCGAGCTTAAGGGGGGGCAAGAGACCCAGTACTTC	CASELKGGQETQYF
17	TRBJ2-7	once	-	TRBV6-8	TGTGCCAGCAGTACGACAGGTACCTCCGGACTCTCCTACGAGCAGTACTTC	CASSTTGTSGLSYEQYF
11	TRBJ2-7	-	-	TRBV5-6	TGTGCCAGCAGCAAGCACTACGAGCAGTACTTC	CASSKHYEQYF
13	TRBJ1-1	-	TRBD1	TRBV5-1	TGCGCCAGCAGCCGACAGGGAGGAACTGAAGCTTTCTTT	CASSRQGGTEAFF
12	TRBJ2-7	-	TRBD1	TRBV4-2	TGTGCCAGCAGCCAATCAGGGGGCGAGCAGTACTTC	CASSQSGGEQYF
15	TRBJ2-1	-	-	TRBV9	TGTGCCAGCAGCCGAGGGGGAAGCTCCTACAATGAGCAGTTCTTC	CASSRGGSSYNEQFF
14	TRBJ2-7	-	TRBD2	TRBV5-1	TGCGCCAGCAGCGAAGCGGGAGTAAGCTACGAGCAGTACTTC	CASSEAGVSYEQYF
17	TRBJ1-5	-	TRBD1	TRBV19	TGTGCCAGTAGACGACGGACAGGGGGCGAAGTGGATCAGCCCCAGCATTTT	CASRRRTGGEVDQPQHF
15	TRBJ2-3	-	TRBD2	TRBV7-8	TGTGCCAGCAGCTTTGGAGCGGGGTGGCGAGATACGCAGTATTTT	CASSFGAGWRDTQYF
12	TRBJ1-5	-	-	TRBV29-1	TGCAGCGTTGGTGGGGAGGGTCAGCCCCAGCATTTT	CSVGGEGQPQHF
13	TRBJ1-1	few	-	TRBV6-5	TGTGCCAGCAGTTACTCTGGTGACAGGGAAGCTTTCTTT	CASSYSGDREAFF
15	TRBJ2-1	once	TRBD1	TRBV9	TGTGCCAGCAGCCTTAGACAGGGCTCCTACAATGAGCAGTTCTTC	CASSLRQGSYNEQFF
14	TRBJ2-3	-	-	TRBV2	TGTGCCAGCAACGAGGACTACACCACAGATACGCAGTATTTT	CASNEDYTTDTQYF
14	TRBJ2-7	-	-	TRBV18	TGTGCCAGCTCCAGCACAGAGGGGGTCGGCGAGCAGTACTTC	CASSSTEGVGEQYF
14	TRBJ2-7	-	TRBD1	TRBV19	TGTGCCAGTAGTACCACAGGGGGCCCTTACGAGCAGTACTTC	CASSTTGGPYEQYF
13	TRBJ1-1	-	-	TRBV27	TGTGCCAGCAGTTTACTTGGTCGGACTGAAGCTTTCTTT	CASSLLGRTEAFF
14	TRBJ2-7	-	-	TRBV7-2	TGTGCCAGCAGCCAGACCCCGGGGTCCTACGAGCAGTACTTC	CASSQTPGSYEQYF
14	TRBJ2-5	-	TRBD2	TRBV5-8	TGTGCCAGCAGCCAACTAGCGGGAAGGGAGACCCAGTACTTC	CASSQLAGRETQYF
16	TRBJ1-4	-	-	TRBV27	TGTGCCAGCAGCCCAATACAGGCCTTAGGACGTGAAAAACTGTTTTTT	CASSPIQALGREKLFF
16	TRBJ2-3	-	TRBD2	TRBV5-1	TGCGCCAGCAGCTTCCCAGCGGGAATCAGCACAGATACGCAGTATTTT	CASSFPAGISTDTQYF
15	TRBJ2-1	-	TRBD2	TRBV5-6	TGTGCCAGCAGCCCTCTAGCGGGAGGGCTAAATGAGCAGTTCTTC	CASSPLAGGLNEQFF
14	TRBJ2-1	-	TRBD2	TRBV2	TGTGCCAGCAGCGCCGGACTAGCGGGTGAAGAGCAGTTCTTC	CASSAGLAGEEQFF
15	TRBJ1-5	-	-	TRBV15	TGTGCCACCAGCAGAGACAGGATTAGCAATCAGCCCCAGCATTTT	CATSRDRISNQPQHF
16	TRBJ2-1	-	-	TRBV19	TGTGCCAGTAGTATAGAGGCAGGGGGGAGGAAAAATGAGCAGTTCTTC	CASSIEAGGRKNEQFF
16	TRBJ2-7	-	TRBD2	TRBV10-1	TGCGCCAGCAGTGAGTCGGCTAGCGGGAGGTATGGCGAGCAGTACTTC	CASSESASGRYGEQYF
14	TRBJ2-1	once	TRBD2	TRBV19	TGTGCCAGTAGTCTCAAGCGGGAGGCCAATGAGCAGTTCTTC	CASSLKREANEQFF
14	TRBJ2-1	-	TRBD1	TRBV10-3	TGTGCCATCGAGGGACAGGGTGGCTACAATGAGCAGTTCTTC	CAIEGQGGYNEQFF
16	TRBJ2-5	-	TRBD2	TRBV11-2	TGTGCCAGCAGCTTAGAACCTAGCGGATTCCGGGAGACCCAGTACTTC	CASSLEPSGFRETQYF
14	TRBJ2-3	-	TRBD1	TRBV11-2	TGTGCCAGCAGCTTGGGGACAGGCACAGATACGCAGTATTTT	CASSLGTGTDTQYF
14	TRBJ2-5	-	TRBD1	TRBV6-1	TGTGCCAGCAGCCGGGACAGGGGGTGGGGGACCCAGTACTTC	CASSRDRGWGTQYF
15	TRBJ1-4	-	-	TRBV19	TGTGCCAGTAGACCCTGGTTGGGGGCGAGCGAAAAACTGTTTTTT	CASRPWLGASEKLFF
11	TRBJ1-3	-	-	TRBV6-1	TGTGCCAGCACCCTCCGGGGCACCATATATTTT	CASTLRGTIYF
15	TRBJ1-2	-	-	TRBV6-5	TGTGCCAGCAGTTACTCTGGGGCTGCTGTGTATGGCTACACCTTC	CASSYSGAAVYGYTF
15	TRBJ2-2	-	-	TRBV18	TGTGCCAGCTCACCCGGACAGACGAACACCGGGGAGCTGTTTTTT	CASSPGQTNTGELFF
15	TRBJ1-5	-	-	TRBV7-2	TGTGCCAGCAGCTTAGTGGGGGGAGTCAATCAGCCCCAGCATTTT	CASSLVGGVNQPQHF
15	TRBJ1-2	-	TRBD1	TRBV5-4	TGTGCCAGCAGCTTGACAGGGGATGGGTACTATGGCTACACCTTC	CASSLTGDGYYGYTF
15	TRBJ2-3	once	-	TRBV5-1	TGCGCCAGCAGCTTGGAAGTCAGAAACACAGATACGCAGTATTTT	CASSLEVRNTDTQYF
11	TRBJ2-7	-	-	TRBV6-1	TGTGCCAGCACGTTGGGGGGCGAGCAGTACTTC	CASTLGGEQYF